This TCR beta chain derives from a study of blood T cells in healthy people across ages. Across the whole study: Researchers report that template switching captured about one barcoded beta molecule per two T cells. Study-level findings and limits: Measured against age, TCR beta diversity per million T cells decreased in a roughly linear manner. Diversity estimated from one million T cells was considered an underestimate.

This clonotype was seen once. The antigen is unknown. Isolated per sample were at least 6 million PBMCs. A second 7 to 11 cycle PCR used barcoded and J-beta primers. TCRdb called the 5' RACE reads again in MiXCR, with one record for every CDR3 protein. The sample shows around 710,000 distinct CDR3 sequences, roughly 43% of them seen only once. J lost 10 bases, V lost 5 bases, and 12 bases had no gene match. CDR3 length: 15 residues. Looked up from germline, CDR1 is MNHEY and CDR2 is SVGAGI. The TCR originated in a woman aged 55-75 years in good health. V gene TRBV6-5 combines with J gene TRBJ2-1, with 9 nucleotides matching TRBD2. The sequenced sample was blood. The CDR3 sequence is CASSPQVAGVYEQFF. CDR3 coding DNA: TGTGCCAGCAGTCCGCAGGTAGCGGGGGTGTACGAGCAGTTCTTC.